The following is a T cell receptor (beta chain) sequence with its context. Its antigen specificity is not known. Per-base quality was not reported, and no clone a single base away is much larger than it. This sample is part of a study of cytomegalovirus exposure and HLA in healthy donors (dated by TCRdb to about 2017). A note on the overall study: An earlier analysis of about 530 of the donors reported under 300 Gb of sequence data and around 110 million unique TCR beta sequences obtained from about 200 million T cells. Approximately 300 gigabases of sequencing data and around 80 million unique TCR sequences made up an early release that covered about 640 HLA-typed donors. The study aimed to test whether cataloging public T cell receptors could reveal signatures of past pathogen exposure. All discovery cohort repertoires had been generated on a single sequencing platform. A later genetic analysis took genome-wide SNP genotypes for about 55% of the 666 donors and used that subset as a discovery cohort. The number of typed donors differed by locus: 629-630 for A, B, C, DRB1 and DQB1; about 520 for DQA1; roughly 600 for DPA1; and roughly 490 for DPB1. In addition to the first cohort of roughly 670 subjects, a separate validation cohort of some 120 different subjects was used. Donor age, sex, ethnicity and CMV serostatus were compiled alongside the repertoire data. The study combined high-throughput TCR immunosequencing, statistical association of individual TCRs with disease status, and machine learning to predict cytomegalovirus infection status. HLA typing included class I and class II loci at four-digit resolution. Of the approximately 400 genotyped donors, less than 85% were placed in the genetic ancestry cluster associated with self-reported Caucasian donors. In an earlier analysis of over 550 of the donors, high-throughput TCR beta sequencing was used to judge whether each TCR beta V gene segment behaved as functional or pseudogenic. The later analysis used no new phenotypic data to find candidate immune exposures, relying instead on TCR beta sequences and their occurrence across donors. A handful of DR-DQ haplotypes were treated as single units for association and clustering because of strong linkage in the cohort. On average, approximately 250,000 unique TCR beta nucleotide sequences were sequenced per donor among a few hundred genotyped donors of the cohort, with roughly 20% of those sequences being non-productive. The study profiled the T cell repertoires of around 700 subjects by immunosequencing and related them to cytomegalovirus serostatus. To study patterns of TCR occurrence, a later analysis re-analyzed previously published TCR beta repertoires from just over 650 donors and added high-resolution HLA genotyping.

Preparation of the library involved the immunoSEQ multiplex PCR assay. For the multiplex PCR, a mixture combining 60 forward primers for TCR Vbeta segments and 13 reverse primers for TCR Jbeta segments was used. The CDR3 region of rearranged TCR beta genes was amplified from genomic DNA with a multiplex PCR assay. The Illumina HiSeq System was used to sequence the amplified TCR beta libraries as 87-base-pair reads. Regarding the original processing steps: Across the 700 or so repertoires, a later analysis counted approximately 83 million unique TCR beta chains, around 10 million of which were shared by at least two donors. To remove PCR and sequencing errors, raw reads were error-corrected and collapsed into unique sequences using a nearest-neighbor algorithm that merged closely related sequences. V, D and J gene segments were assigned by aligning CDR3 sequences to IMGT reference sequences. For a sequence to be retained, a match of at least six nucleotides to both a V gene segment and a J gene segment was required. Rearrangements were called productive when the CDR3 lacked stop codons and stayed in frame with V and J; all others were non-productive. Following IMGT convention, CDR3 was defined as the stretch from the second conserved V-encoded cysteine to the conserved J-encoded phenylalanine. In an earlier analysis of just under 600 of the donors, sequences lacking an unambiguous match to a single V gene segment were excluded. An earlier analysis of approximately 590 of the donors called V segments functional above 56.7% productive rearrangements and segregating when the between-donor standard deviation exceeded 5%. To diagnose cytomegalovirus status from the catalog of TCR beta chain sequences, a statistical classification framework was built. In a later analysis, TCR nucleotide sequences were compared against IMGT/GENE-DB human TR gene sequences so that V and J genes could be assigned. In a later analysis, CDR3 sequences and most-parsimonious VDJ recombination scenarios were assigned using the TCRdist pipeline. In a later analysis, each TCR beta chain was defined by its CDR3 amino acid sequence together with its V-gene family, and reads lacking a unique V-gene family were excluded. A later analysis removed several hundred highly shared, low-generation-probability nucleotide sequences to deal with suspected cross-contamination and a sequencing artifact. A later analysis calculated a clonal expansion index for each public chain from normalized within-repertoire ranks of inferred template counts. In a later analysis, generation probabilities were computed with a VDJ recombination model fitted to out-of-frame rearrangements, and the resulting probabilities were checked against IGoR. Hypergeometric tests were used in a later analysis to score TCR-TCR, TCR-HLA and TCR-CMV co-occurrence, with a repertoire-size bias correction applied to the TCR pairs. In a later analysis, false discovery rates were estimated by permuting HLA or CMV assignments 20 times. In a later analysis, co-occurring TCRs were grouped using DBSCAN, and TCRdist sequence similarity was added for clustering within HLA-allele-positive subsets. Repertoires with fewer than 30,000 or more than 120,000 public chains, plus five repertoires with anomalous nucleotide sharing, were excluded from co-occurrence clustering. TCRdb obtained this table from immuneACCESS and retained in-frame rearrangements with V and J assigned. These tables miss some clones; where compared with another copy, unresolved V genes account for less than half of the shortfall, and the remainder is unexplained. Clone size and V and J calls were adopted from that table, with D and trimming inferred from the DNA. Counted in this sample were about 200,000 clones; approximately 86% of them appeared once. The ten biggest clones cover approximately 1.7% of the sample.

On the study overall, not on this receptor specifically: This cohort had only TCR beta chains sequenced, and the lack of alpha or paired-chain data limited which features could be detected. In a later genetic analysis, a missense DCLRE1C variant was associated with V-gene and J-gene trimming of TCR beta chains, and the association was replicated in an independent cohort. Correlated functional status among segregating V segments might reflect linkage disequilibrium, but an unknown experimental factor could not be ruled out. Three of the identified cytomegalovirus-associated TCR beta chains were confirmed in vitro to be specific for cytomegalovirus antigens. The earlier analysis of approximately 590 of the donors excluded approximately 15 rarely observed V segments, including chromosome 9 orphons, because counts were too low. When HLA alleles, especially DR and DQ, strongly co-occurred, attributing TCR associations to individual alleles was difficult. Broadly in line with IMGT annotations, most TCR beta V segments showed up in productive rearrangements about 90% or about 30% of the time in an earlier analysis of 450 to 750 of the donors. While some public TCRs were present in many individuals, most TCR sequences turned up only very rarely across donors. A cluster of highly shared sequence variants was judged likely to be a technical artifact of the sequencing pipeline. Because HLA typing was missing for some donors at each locus, association tests included only the typed subset. At a false discovery rate of 0.05, a later analysis linked under 20,000 TCR beta sequences to specific HLA alleles. According to the authors, the approach could potentially be generalized to other disease states and immunological phenotypes. A later genetic analysis reported fewer N-insertions in productive TCRs among donors in an Asian-associated ancestry cluster than the roughly 620-donor mean. A total of 150 to 200 TCR beta chains were listed by the study as associated with cytomegalovirus. The only immune exposure information available for the cohort was CMV serostatus. According to a later analysis, most CMV-associated TCR beta chains appeared to be HLA-restricted, and the HLA associations seemed to be driven largely by CMV exposure. Sequencing depth was assumed to be roughly uniform across donors in the presence/absence analyses, though that assumption may not hold. A later analysis found that HLA-associated TCR beta chains were more clonally expanded and had lower generation probabilities than equally common non-associated chains. In a later analysis, the rate of TCR association differed among HLA loci, with DRB1 alleles having the most associated TCRs and HLA-C alleles having the fewest. In both the original and validation cohorts, the classifier was reported to diagnose cytomegalovirus status with high specificity and sensitivity. According to a later analysis, parvovirus B19, influenza, CMV and Epstein-Barr virus appeared linked to several top co-occurrence clusters. A further reported finding was that TCR beta sequences accurately predicted the HLA-A and HLA-B alleles for most subjects in the first cohort. Some IMGT-functional V segments, including TRBV6-2 and TRBV6-3, could not be distinguished by the 87-base-pair reads and were therefore excluded.

The cohort comprised under 700 healthy bone marrow donors. Cohort members were all nominally healthy when sampled, although unrecorded immune exposures were likely present. The donor was CMV seronegative and was included in the group of a few hundred seronegative cohort members. Each donor provided a peripheral blood sample, and peripheral blood mononuclear cells were used for TCR beta sequencing. The Qiagen DNeasy Blood Extraction Kit was used to extract genomic DNA from the blood cell samples. The germline V gene (reference sequence) sets CDR1 to PRHDT and CDR2 to FYEKMQ. The germline ends are 10 bases apart after V is trimmed by 5 bases and J by 0 bases. Counted from cysteine to phenylalanine, this CDR3 has 14 amino acids. CDR3 DNA is the only sequence kept; it has 42 bases, read in frame from the first base.

In this chain, TRBV13 is recombined with TRBJ2-5, and the D gene may be TRBD2, 5 bases matching. The sequencing sample was made of PBMCs. The clonotype originates from a woman under 30 in good health and CMV-seronegative. The CDR3 protein sequence reads: CASSRTLDQETQYF. The nucleotide sequence is given as TGTGCCAGCAGCAGGACTCTAGACCAAGAGACCCAGTACTTC. The full variable domain, completed from the reference TRBV13 and TRBJ2-5 proteins outside the CDR3, reads AAGVIQSPRHLIKEKRETATLKCYPIPRHDTVYWYQQGPGQDPQFLISFYEKMQSDKGSIPDRFSAQQFSDYHSELNMSSLELGDSALYFCASSRTLDQETQYFGPGTRLLVL.